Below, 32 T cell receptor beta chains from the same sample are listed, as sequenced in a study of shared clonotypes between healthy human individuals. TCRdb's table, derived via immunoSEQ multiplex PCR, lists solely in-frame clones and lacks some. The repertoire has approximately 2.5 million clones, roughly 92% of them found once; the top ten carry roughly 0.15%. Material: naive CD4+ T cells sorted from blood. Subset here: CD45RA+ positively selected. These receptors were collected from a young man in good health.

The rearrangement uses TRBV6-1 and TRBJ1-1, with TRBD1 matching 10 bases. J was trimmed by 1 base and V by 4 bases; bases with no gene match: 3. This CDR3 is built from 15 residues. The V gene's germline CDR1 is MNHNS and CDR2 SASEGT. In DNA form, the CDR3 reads TGTGCCAGCAGTGTGACAGGGGGCGCGAACACTGAAGCTTTCTTT. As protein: CASSVTGGANTEAFF.

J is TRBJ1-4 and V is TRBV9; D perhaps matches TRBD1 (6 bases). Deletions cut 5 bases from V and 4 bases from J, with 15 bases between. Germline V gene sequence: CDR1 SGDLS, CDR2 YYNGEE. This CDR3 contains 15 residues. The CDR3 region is CASSQLTGLNEKLFF. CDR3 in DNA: TGTGCCAGCAGTCAGTTGACAGGCCTTAATGAAAAACTGTTTTTT.

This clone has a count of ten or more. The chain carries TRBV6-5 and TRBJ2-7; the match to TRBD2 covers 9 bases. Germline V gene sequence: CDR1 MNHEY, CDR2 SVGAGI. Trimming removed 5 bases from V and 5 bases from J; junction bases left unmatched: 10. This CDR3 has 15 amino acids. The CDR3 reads CASSTAWGLAHEQYF. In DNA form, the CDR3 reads TGTGCCAGCAGTACCGCGTGGGGACTAGCCCACGAGCAGTACTTC.

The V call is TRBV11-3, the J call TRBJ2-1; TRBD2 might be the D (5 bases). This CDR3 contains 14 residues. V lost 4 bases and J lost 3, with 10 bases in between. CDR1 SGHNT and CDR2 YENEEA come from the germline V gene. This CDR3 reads CASSSAGNYNEQFF. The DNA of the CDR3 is TGTGCCAGCAGCTCAGCCGGGAACTACAATGAGCAGTTCTTC.

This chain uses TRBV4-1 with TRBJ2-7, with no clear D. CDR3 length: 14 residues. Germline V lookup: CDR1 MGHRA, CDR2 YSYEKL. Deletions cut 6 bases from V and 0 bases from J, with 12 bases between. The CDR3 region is CASRRTLTSYEQYF. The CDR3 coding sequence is TGCGCCAGCAGGCGGACGCTTACCTCCTACGAGCAGTACTTC.

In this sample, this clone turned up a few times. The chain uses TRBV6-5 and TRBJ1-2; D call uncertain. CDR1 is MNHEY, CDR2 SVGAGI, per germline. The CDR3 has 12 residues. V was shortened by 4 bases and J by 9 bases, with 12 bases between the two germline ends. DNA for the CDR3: TGTGCCAGCAGTTCTCCGATGGGCAGCTACACCTTC. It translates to CASSSPMGSYTF.

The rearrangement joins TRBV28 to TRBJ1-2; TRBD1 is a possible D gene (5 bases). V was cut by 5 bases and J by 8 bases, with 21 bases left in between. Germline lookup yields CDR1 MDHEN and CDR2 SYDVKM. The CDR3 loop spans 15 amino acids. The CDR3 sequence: CASSERGTVVEGYTF. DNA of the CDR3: TGTGCCAGCAGTGAGCGCGGGACGGTGGTGGAAGGCTACACCTTC.

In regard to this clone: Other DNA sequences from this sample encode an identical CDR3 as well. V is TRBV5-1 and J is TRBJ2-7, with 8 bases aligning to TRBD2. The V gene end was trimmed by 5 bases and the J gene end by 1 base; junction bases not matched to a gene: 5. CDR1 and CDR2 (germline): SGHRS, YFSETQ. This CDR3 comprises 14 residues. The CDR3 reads CASRSTSGSYEQYF. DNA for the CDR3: TGCGCCAGCAGGTCAACTAGCGGTTCCTACGAGCAGTACTTC.

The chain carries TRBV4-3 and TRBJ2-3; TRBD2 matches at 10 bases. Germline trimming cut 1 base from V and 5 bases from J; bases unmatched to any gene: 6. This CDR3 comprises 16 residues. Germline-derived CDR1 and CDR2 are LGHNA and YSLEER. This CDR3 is CASSQGSGRGGDTQYF. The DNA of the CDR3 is TGCGCCAGCAGCCAAGGAAGCGGGAGGGGGGGAGATACGCAGTATTTT.

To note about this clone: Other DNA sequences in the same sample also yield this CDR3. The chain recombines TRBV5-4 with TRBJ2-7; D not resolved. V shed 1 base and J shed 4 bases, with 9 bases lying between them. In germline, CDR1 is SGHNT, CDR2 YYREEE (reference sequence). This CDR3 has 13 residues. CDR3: CASSLSGVYEQYF. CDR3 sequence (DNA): TGTGCCAGCAGCTTGAGTGGGGTATACGAGCAGTACTTC.

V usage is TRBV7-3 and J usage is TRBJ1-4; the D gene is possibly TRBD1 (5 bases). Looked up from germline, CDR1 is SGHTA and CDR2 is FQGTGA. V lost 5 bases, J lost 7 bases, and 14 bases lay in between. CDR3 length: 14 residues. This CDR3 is CASSPGVKGEKLFF. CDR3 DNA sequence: TGTGCCAGCAGCCCGGGGGTGAAGGGTGAAAAACTGTTTTTT.

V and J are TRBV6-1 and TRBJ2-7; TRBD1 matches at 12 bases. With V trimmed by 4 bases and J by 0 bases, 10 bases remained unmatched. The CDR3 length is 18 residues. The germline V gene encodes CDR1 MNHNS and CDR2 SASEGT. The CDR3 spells CASSAQGTGGFSSYEQYF. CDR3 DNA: TGTGCCAGCAGTGCTCAAGGGACAGGGGGCTTTAGCTCCTACGAGCAGTACTTC.

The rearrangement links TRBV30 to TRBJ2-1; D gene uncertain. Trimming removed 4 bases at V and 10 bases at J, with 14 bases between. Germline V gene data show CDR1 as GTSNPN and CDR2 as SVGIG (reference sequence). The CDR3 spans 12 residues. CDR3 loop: CAWTRVESEQFF. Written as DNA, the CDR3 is TGTGCCTGGACCCGGGTCGAGTCAGAGCAGTTCTTC. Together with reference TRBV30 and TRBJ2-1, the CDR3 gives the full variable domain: SQTIHQWPATLVQPVGSPLSLECTVEGTSNPNLYWYRQAAGRGLQLLFYSVGIGQISSEVPQNLSASRPQDRQFILSSKKLLLSDSGFYLCAWTRVESEQFFGPGTRLTVL.

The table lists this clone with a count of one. The CDR3 DNA sequence: TGCAGCTGGAGTCACTCGAACACCGGGGAGCTGTTTTTT. Its protein is CSWSHSNTGELFF. V gene TRBV29-1 combines with J gene TRBJ2-2, with D uncertain. Germline V CDR1 and CDR2: SQVTM, ANQGSEA. The length of the CDR3 is 13 residues. Trimming left V 8 bases short and J 0 bases short, with 10 bases between.

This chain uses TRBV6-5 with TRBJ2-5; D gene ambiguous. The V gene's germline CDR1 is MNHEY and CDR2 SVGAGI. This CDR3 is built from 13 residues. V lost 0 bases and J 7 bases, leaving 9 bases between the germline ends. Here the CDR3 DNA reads TGTGCCAGCAGTTACTCGTCGGGCTTGACCCAGTACTTC. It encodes CASSYSSGLTQYF.

The CDR3 DNA reads TGTGCCAGCAGCTTATTAGGGACGGCTTATAATTCACCCCTCCACTTT. Residues: CASSLLGTAYNSPLHF. This chain connects TRBV7-9 to TRBJ1-6; possible D gene TRBD1, 5 bases. Germline V gene data show CDR1 as SEHNR and CDR2 as FQNEAQ (reference sequence). The length of the CDR3 is 16 residues. V lost 2 bases to trimming and J lost 4 bases, with 12 bases between them.

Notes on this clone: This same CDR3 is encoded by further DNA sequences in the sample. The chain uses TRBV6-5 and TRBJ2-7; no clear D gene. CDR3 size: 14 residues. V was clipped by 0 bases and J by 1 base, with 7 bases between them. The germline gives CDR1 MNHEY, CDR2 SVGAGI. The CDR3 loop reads CASSYSYSSYEQYF. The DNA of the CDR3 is TGTGCCAGCAGTTACTCCTACAGTTCCTACGAGCAGTACTTC.

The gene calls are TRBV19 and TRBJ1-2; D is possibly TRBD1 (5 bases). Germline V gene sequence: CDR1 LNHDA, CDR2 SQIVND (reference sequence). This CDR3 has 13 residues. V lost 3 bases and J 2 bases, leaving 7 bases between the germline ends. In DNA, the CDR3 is TGTGCCAGTAGTATGACAGCAAACTATGGCTACACCTTC. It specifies CASSMTANYGYTF.

The CDR3 DNA reads TGTGCCAGCAGCTTAGCGATGCCCACCTTTCGGTTCTTC. This codes for CASSLAMPTFRFF. The chain couples TRBV7-9 to TRBJ2-1; D remains ambiguous. Germline lookup yields CDR1 SEHNR and CDR2 FQNEAQ (reference sequence). The V end lost 0 bases, the J end lost 15 bases, and 15 bases lay between the germline ends. This CDR3 spans 13 amino acids.

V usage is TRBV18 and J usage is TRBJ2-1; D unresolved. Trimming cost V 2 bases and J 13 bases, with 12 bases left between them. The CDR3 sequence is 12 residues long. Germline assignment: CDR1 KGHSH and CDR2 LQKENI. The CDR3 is CASSPNSPDQFF. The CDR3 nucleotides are TGTGCCAGCTCACCAAATAGCCCTGATCAGTTCTTC.

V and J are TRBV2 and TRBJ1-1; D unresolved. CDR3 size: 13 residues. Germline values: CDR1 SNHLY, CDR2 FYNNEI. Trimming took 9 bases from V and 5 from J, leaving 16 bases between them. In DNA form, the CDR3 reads TGTGCCAGTAACCCCCCGGGAAGGACTGAAGCTTTCTTT. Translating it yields CASNPPGRTEAFF.

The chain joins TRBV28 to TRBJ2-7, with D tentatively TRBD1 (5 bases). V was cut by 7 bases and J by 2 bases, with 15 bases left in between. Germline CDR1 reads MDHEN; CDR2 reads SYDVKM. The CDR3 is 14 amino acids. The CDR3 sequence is CASNSLPQAYEQYF. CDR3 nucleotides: TGTGCCAGCAATTCTCTCCCACAGGCCTACGAGCAGTACTTC.

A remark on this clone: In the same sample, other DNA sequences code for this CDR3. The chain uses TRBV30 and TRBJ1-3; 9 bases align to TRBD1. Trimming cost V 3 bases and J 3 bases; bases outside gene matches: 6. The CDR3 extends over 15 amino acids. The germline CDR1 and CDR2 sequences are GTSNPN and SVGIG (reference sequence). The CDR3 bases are TGTGCCTGGAGCGTACAGGGGGCAGGTGGAAACACCATATATTTT. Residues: CAWSVQGAGGNTIYF.

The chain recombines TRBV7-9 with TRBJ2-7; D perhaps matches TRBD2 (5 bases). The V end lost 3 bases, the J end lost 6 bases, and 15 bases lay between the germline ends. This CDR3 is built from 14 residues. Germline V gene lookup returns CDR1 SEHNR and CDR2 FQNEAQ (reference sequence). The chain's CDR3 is CASSFRFQDSEQYF. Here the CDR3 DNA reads TGTGCCAGCAGCTTCCGTTTTCAGGACTCCGAGCAGTACTTC.

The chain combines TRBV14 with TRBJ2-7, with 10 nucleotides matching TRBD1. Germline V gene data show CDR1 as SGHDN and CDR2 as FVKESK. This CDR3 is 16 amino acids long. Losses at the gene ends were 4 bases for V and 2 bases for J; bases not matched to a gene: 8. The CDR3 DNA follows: TGTGCCAGCAGCCCACGGGGACAGGGGCGCCCCTACGAGCAGTACTTC. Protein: CASSPRGQGRPYEQYF.

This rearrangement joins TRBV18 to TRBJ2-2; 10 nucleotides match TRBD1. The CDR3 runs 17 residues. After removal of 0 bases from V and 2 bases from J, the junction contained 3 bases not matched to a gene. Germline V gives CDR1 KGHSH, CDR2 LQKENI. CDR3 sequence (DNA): TGTGCCAGCTCACCACCGACAGGGGGCCTTAACACCGGGGAGCTGTTTTTT. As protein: CASSPPTGGLNTGELFF.

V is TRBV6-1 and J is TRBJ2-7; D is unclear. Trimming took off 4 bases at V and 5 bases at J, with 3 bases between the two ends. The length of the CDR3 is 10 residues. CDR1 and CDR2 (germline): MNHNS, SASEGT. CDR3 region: CASSVHEQYF. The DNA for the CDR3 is TGTGCCAGCAGTGTACACGAGCAGTACTTC.

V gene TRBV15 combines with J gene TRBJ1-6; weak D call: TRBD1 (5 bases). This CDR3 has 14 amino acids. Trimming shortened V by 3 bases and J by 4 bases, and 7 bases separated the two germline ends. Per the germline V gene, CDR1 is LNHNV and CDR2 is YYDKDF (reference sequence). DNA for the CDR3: TGTGCCACCAGCAGGGGGGGTTATAATTCACCCCTCCACTTT. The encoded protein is CATSRGGYNSPLHF.

CDR3 DNA sequence: TGTGCCAGCAGCTTAGTGGTTCTAGCGGGAGTCAATGAGCAGTTCTTC. The encoded protein is CASSLVVLAGVNEQFF. The J gene is TRBJ2-1, the V gene TRBV5-4; 10 nucleotides line up with TRBD2. V dropped 2 bases and J dropped 6; count of bases not matched to a gene: 8. Germline V gene lookup returns CDR1 SGHNT and CDR2 YYREEE (reference sequence). The CDR3 has 16 amino acids.

The CDR3 here is CASSRSGTSYEQYF. As DNA, the CDR3 is TGTGCCAGCAGCCGTAGCGGAACCTCTTACGAGCAGTACTTC. The chain carries TRBV13 and TRBJ2-7; D perhaps matches TRBD2 (6 bases). Germline loops: CDR1 PRHDT, CDR2 FYEKMQ (reference sequence). The CDR3 covers 14 residues. V dropped 5 bases and J dropped 4 bases, with 15 bases sitting between them.

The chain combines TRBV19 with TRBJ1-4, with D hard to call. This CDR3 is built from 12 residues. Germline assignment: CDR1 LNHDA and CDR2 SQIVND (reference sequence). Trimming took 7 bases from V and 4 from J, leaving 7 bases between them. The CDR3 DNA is TGTGCCAGTAAACAGCTTAATGAAAAACTGTTTTTT. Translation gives CASKQLNEKLFF.

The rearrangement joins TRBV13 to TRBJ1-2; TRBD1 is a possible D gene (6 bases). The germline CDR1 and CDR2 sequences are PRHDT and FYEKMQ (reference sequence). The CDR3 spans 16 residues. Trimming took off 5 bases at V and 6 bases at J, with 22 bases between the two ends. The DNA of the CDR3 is TGTGCCAGCAGCCAAGGCATACAGGGAAGAGTCAATGGCTACACCTTC. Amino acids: CASSQGIQGRVNGYTF.